The rows below give T cell receptor beta chains drawn from one sample of a study of T cell repertoires in cytomegalovirus infection. TCRdb redid the calling of the reads with MiXCR, one entry per CDR3 protein. The sample shows a few hundred thousand distinct CDR3 sequences, 15% to 20% of them seen only once. Specimen: PBMCs. These receptors originate from a human donor in good health (CMV status not recorded). Some clones in this sample may be carry-over from other donors' samples. Both conserved end residues are part of each CDR3. Each record gives: V gene, CDR3 protein.

v_call: TRBV15
cdr3_aa: CATSRGSGGQYHQETQYF

v_call: TRBV28
cdr3_aa: CASSTQGTEAFF

v_call: TRBV6-1
cdr3_aa: CASSERAGGPGEQFF

v_call: TRBV20-1
cdr3_aa: CSAEGTGGEETQYF

v_call: TRBV15
cdr3_aa: CATSRGKGGPAAGTIYF

v_call: TRBV20-1
cdr3_aa: CSATGSNQPQHF

v_call: TRBV6-1
cdr3_aa: CASSYFNTQYF

v_call: TRBV7-2
cdr3_aa: CASSLEWSTYEQYF

v_call: TRBV27
cdr3_aa: CASSLSGLYGYTF

v_call: TRBV7-2
cdr3_aa: CASSLGGNYGYTF

v_call: TRBV5-1
cdr3_aa: CASSLAWAGASPLHF

v_call: TRBV7-9
cdr3_aa: CASSWGQGYDEQYF

v_call: TRBV4-2
cdr3_aa: CASSQVLGANTGELFF

v_call: TRBV6-6
cdr3_aa: CASSYSRGSNTGELFF

v_call: TRBV12-3/TRBV12-4
cdr3_aa: CASSLSAGTARYTF

v_call: TRBV12-3/TRBV12-4
cdr3_aa: CASSLSDYYGYTF

v_call: TRBV6-2/TRBV6-3
cdr3_aa: CASSLYTGDSDGYTF

v_call: TRBV20-1
cdr3_aa: CSARPGGNYGYTF

v_call: TRBV20-1
cdr3_aa: CSARDSSGQPQHF

v_call: TRBV12-3/TRBV12-4
cdr3_aa: CASRSQGAYTGELFF

v_call: TRBV5-4
cdr3_aa: CASSLAGQGSEGNEQFF

v_call: TRBV7-2
cdr3_aa: CASTHERGGREQFF

v_call: TRBV10-3
cdr3_aa: CANAGQENSPLHF

v_call: TRBV5-1
cdr3_aa: CASSSAGTILTGELFF

v_call: TRBV7-2
cdr3_aa: CASSADRGAKAFF

v_call: TRBV7-2
cdr3_aa: CASSLVTGTTGELFF

v_call: TRBV7-2
cdr3_aa: CASSLVALTGWNEQFF

v_call: TRBV28
cdr3_aa: CASSLDRVTEAFF

v_call: TRBV4-1
cdr3_aa: CASSQEVTRGNTIYF

v_call: TRBV6-5
cdr3_aa: CASSREHGQPQRF

v_call: TRBV19
cdr3_aa: CASSIGRMANYGYTF

v_call: TRBV28
cdr3_aa: CASSLVLSTGANVLTF

v_call: TRBV28
cdr3_aa: CASSFIRLGQGLNQPQHF

v_call: TRBV20-1
cdr3_aa: CSAHWGETQYF

v_call: TRBV6-5
cdr3_aa: CASSYSSTGGSGYTF

v_call: TRBV20-1
cdr3_aa: CSARDWSGGATGELFF

v_call: TRBV7-2
cdr3_aa: CASSRGQGYSEQFF

v_call: TRBV28
cdr3_aa: CASSPGTGQAEAFF

v_call: TRBV20-1
cdr3_aa: CSARVLGFLSGGYTF

v_call: TRBV27
cdr3_aa: CASRTGTSGTGELFF

v_call: TRBV7-2
cdr3_aa: CASSFNRGTNTGELFF

v_call: TRBV2
cdr3_aa: CASSEVATGYSEQYF

v_call: TRBV20-1
cdr3_aa: CSASSSGGVEQYF

v_call: TRBV3-1
cdr3_aa: CASSQSEDEQYF

v_call: TRBV28
cdr3_aa: CASSPTGGLSGNTIYF

v_call: TRBV28
cdr3_aa: CASSAGQSQETQYF

v_call: TRBV7-2
cdr3_aa: CASSSGPGFGELFF

v_call: TRBV12-3/TRBV12-4
cdr3_aa: CASSHGQGKLFF

v_call: TRBV7-2
cdr3_aa: CASSQRALEEKLFF

v_call: TRBV28
cdr3_aa: CASRSGTGTLEAFF

v_call: TRBV4-2
cdr3_aa: CASSQVQGSSYNEQFF

v_call: TRBV7-2
cdr3_aa: CASSSTGGGETQYF

v_call: TRBV19
cdr3_aa: CAARQGPSGNTIYF

v_call: TRBV4-1
cdr3_aa: CASSQAGGGHYGYTF

v_call: TRBV7-2
cdr3_aa: CASSLPSDRGRTGELFF

v_call: TRBV29-1
cdr3_aa: CSVPGWEANYGYTF

v_call: TRBV7-2
cdr3_aa: CASSDGEPTNYGYTF

v_call: TRBV6-6
cdr3_aa: CASSPAPNQPQHF